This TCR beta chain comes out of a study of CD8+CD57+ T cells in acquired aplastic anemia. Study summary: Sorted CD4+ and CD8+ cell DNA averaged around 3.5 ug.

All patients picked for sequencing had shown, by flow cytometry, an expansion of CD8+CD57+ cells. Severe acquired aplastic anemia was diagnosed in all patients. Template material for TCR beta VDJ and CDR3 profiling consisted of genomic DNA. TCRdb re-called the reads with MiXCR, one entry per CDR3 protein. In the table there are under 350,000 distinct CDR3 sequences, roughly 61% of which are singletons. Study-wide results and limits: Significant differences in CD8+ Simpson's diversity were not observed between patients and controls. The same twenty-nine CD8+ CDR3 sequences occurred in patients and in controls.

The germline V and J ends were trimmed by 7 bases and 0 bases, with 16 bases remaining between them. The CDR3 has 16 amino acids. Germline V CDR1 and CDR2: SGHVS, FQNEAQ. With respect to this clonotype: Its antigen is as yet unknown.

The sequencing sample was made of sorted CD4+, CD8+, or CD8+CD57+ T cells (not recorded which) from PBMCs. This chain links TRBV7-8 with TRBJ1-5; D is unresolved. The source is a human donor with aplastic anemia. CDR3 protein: CASKIDGYVSNQPQHF. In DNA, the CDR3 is TGTGCCAGCAAGATAGACGGATACGTTAGCAATCAGCCCCAGCATTTT.